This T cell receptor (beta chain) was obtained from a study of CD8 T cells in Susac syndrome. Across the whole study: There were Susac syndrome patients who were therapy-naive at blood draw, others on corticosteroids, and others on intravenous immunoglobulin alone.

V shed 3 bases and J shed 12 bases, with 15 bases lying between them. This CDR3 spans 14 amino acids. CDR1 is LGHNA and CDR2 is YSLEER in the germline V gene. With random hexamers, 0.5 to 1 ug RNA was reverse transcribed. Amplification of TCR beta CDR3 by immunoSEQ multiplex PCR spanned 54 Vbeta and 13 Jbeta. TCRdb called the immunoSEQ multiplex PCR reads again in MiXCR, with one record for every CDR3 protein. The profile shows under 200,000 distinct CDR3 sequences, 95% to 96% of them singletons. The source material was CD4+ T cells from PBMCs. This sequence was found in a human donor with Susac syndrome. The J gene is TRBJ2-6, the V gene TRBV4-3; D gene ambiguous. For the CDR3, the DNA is TGCGCCAGCAGCCAGGCCCTTGACTCGGGCGTCCTGACTTTC. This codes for CASSQALDSGVLTF.